These 14 T cell receptor beta chains were all obtained from the same sample, sequenced in a study of T cell changes during pregnancy in multiple sclerosis. Sequenced by immunoSEQ multiplex PCR; TCRdb stores in-frame clones only, minus some. This table holds 50,000 to 75,000 clones, 90% to 95% found once. The sample here was peripheral blood, taken after pregnancy. The receptor set was obtained from a female donor in good health, enrolled as a control in a pregnancy study.

The chain joins TRBV4-1 to TRBJ1-1, with a possible D match to TRBD1 (6 bases). Germline V CDR1 and CDR2: MGHRA, YSYEKL. CDR3 length: 19 residues. The V and J ends lost 3 bases and 4 bases respectively, with 27 bases between them. The CDR3 DNA sequence: TGCGCCAGCAGCCACATACCTGGAACTCGGGACAATGGGGTCACTGAAGCTTTCTTT. Translating gives CASSHIPGTRDNGVTEAFF.

As for this clone: Other nucleotide sequences from this sample produce the same CDR3. The genes are TRBV27 and TRBJ2-2; TRBD2 matches at 12 bases. Germline lookup yields CDR1 MNHEY and CDR2 SMNVEV (reference sequence). The CDR3 totals 17 residues. The V segment lost 3 bases and the J segment 1 base; nucleotides outside the gene matches: 3. The CDR3 is CASSFGLAGLNTGELFF. DNA of the CDR3: TGTGCCAGCAGTTTTGGACTAGCGGGGTTGAACACCGGGGAGCTGTTTTTT.

The chain is built from TRBV4-2 and TRBJ1-1; TRBD1 might be the D (5 bases). V lost 3 bases to trimming and J lost 2 bases, with 13 bases between them. This CDR3 is 15 amino acids long. The V gene's germline CDR1 is LGHNA and CDR2 YNFKEQ. The CDR3 here is CASSQGRQSNTEAFF. The CDR3 nucleotides are TGTGCCAGCAGCCAGGGAAGACAGAGCAACACTGAAGCTTTCTTT.

This clone was detected once. This chain joins TRBV5-1 and TRBJ2-1; 11 nucleotides match TRBD2. J gave up 4 bases and V 3 bases, and 6 bases lay outside the gene matches. This CDR3 has 16 amino acids. From germline, CDR1 is SGHRS and CDR2 YFSETQ. CDR3 nucleotides: TGCGCCAGCAGCTGGCGACTAGCGGGGCCTTACAATGAGCAGTTCTTC. This translates into CASSWRLAGPYNEQFF.

A few counts support this clone. The chain couples TRBV11-2 to TRBJ2-7, with D uncertain. The germline CDR1 and CDR2 sequences are SGHAT and FQNNGV. V lost 4 bases and J lost 2, with 12 bases in between. The CDR3 consists of 14 residues. The CDR3 protein is CASSSLRFPYEQYF. The CDR3 DNA reads TGTGCCAGCAGCTCCCTGCGGTTCCCCTACGAGCAGTACTTC.

V gene TRBV7-9 combines with J gene TRBJ2-1, with 12 bases matching TRBD1. J gave up 9 bases and V 5 bases, and 11 bases lay outside the gene matches. CDR3 length: 16 residues. Germline V gene lookup returns CDR1 SEHNR and CDR2 FQNEAQ (reference sequence). CDR3 sequence: CASSPPGTGGEGEQFF. CDR3 DNA sequence: TGTGCCAGCAGCCCGCCCGGGACAGGGGGCGAGGGTGAGCAGTTCTTC.

The CDR3 sequence is CASSFSETGGRAFF. CDR3 sequence (DNA): TGTGCCAGCAGTTTCTCGGAAACAGGGGGGAGGGCTTTCTTT. V is TRBV27 and J is TRBJ1-1; 8 positions match TRBD1. Per germline, CDR1 MNHEY and CDR2 SMNVEV (reference sequence). V lost 3 bases and J lost 11; bases outside the gene matches: 11. The CDR3 is 14 amino acids.

The chain couples TRBV19 to TRBJ1-3; D is uncertain. V was shortened by 3 bases and J by 4 bases, with 7 bases between the two germline ends. The CDR3 runs 13 residues. The germline V gene encodes CDR1 LNHDA and CDR2 SQIVND (reference sequence). CDR3 sequence reads: CASSIRSGNTIYF. CDR3 in DNA: TGTGCCAGTAGTATTCGGAGCGGAAACACCATATATTTT.

The chain combines TRBV6-5 with TRBJ1-1, with a tentative D call TRBD1 (5 bases). Per germline, CDR1 MNHEY and CDR2 SVGAGI. This CDR3 spans 12 amino acids. V was shortened by 6 bases and J by 8 bases, with 13 bases between the two germline ends. The CDR3 sequence is CASSPGGSEAFF. Written as DNA, the CDR3 is TGTGCCAGCAGCCCCGGGGGGTCAGAAGCTTTCTTT.

This clone was seen once. The chain links TRBV10-3 to TRBJ2-5; 9 bases fit TRBD1. This CDR3 comprises 13 residues. V lost 11 bases, J lost 2 bases, and 6 bases stayed unmatched. In germline, CDR1 is ENHRY, CDR2 SYGVKD. The CDR3 spells CAARQGGQETQYF. In nucleotides, the CDR3 is TGTGCCGCCCGACAGGGGGGGCAAGAGACCCAGTACTTC.

This clone was recorded only once. The V and J genes are TRBV30 and TRBJ2-7, with D possibly matching TRBD2 (5 bases). The germline CDR1 and CDR2 sequences are GTSNPN and SVGIG (reference sequence). Deletions cut 4 bases from V and 2 bases from J, with 18 bases between. The CDR3 covers 15 residues. The CDR3 here is CAWTPDGLGTYEQYF. The CDR3 DNA reads as TGTGCCTGGACTCCAGACGGACTGGGAACCTACGAGCAGTACTTC.

The rearrangement joins TRBV9 to TRBJ2-6, with 10 bases aligning to TRBD1. The CDR3 has 17 amino acids. With V trimmed by 5 bases and J by 0 bases, 5 bases remained unmatched. Per the germline V gene, CDR1 is SGDLS and CDR2 is YYNGEE. CDR3 in amino acids: CASSETGGSSGANVLTF. The DNA of the CDR3 is TGTGCCAGCAGTGAGACAGGGGGCTCCTCTGGGGCCAACGTCCTGACTTTC.

A few counts support this clone. CDR3 amino acids: CASRPQGAGFNEQYF. The CDR3, as DNA: TGTGCCAGCAGACCACAGGGGGCGGGATTCAACGAGCAGTACTTC. The chain joins TRBV28 to TRBJ2-7, with 9 nucleotides matching TRBD1. The germline gives CDR1 MDHEN, CDR2 SYDVKM. The CDR3 runs 15 residues. V lost 6 bases, J lost 5 bases, and 11 bases stayed unmatched.

The chain links TRBV9 to TRBJ1-1; TRBD1 agrees at 8 bases. V lost 5 bases to trimming and J lost 4 bases; unmatched junction nucleotides: 13. Germline values: CDR1 SGDLS, CDR2 YYNGEE. The CDR3 runs 16 residues. The CDR3 is CASRPGGTGWGTEAFF. The CDR3 DNA is TGTGCCAGCAGACCAGGTGGGACAGGCTGGGGCACTGAAGCTTTCTTT.